Reported below is one T cell receptor (beta chain). Its antigen remains undetermined. Within one base of it there is no much larger clone, and no base qualities were kept. This record comes from a study of memory CD4+ T cells and cytomegalovirus serostatus (dated by TCRdb to the late 2010s). For context, the study as a whole: The cohort comprised about 35 healthy Belgian adults, 9 CMV seropositive and about 24 CMV seronegative. To replicate a published TCR-based CMV serostatus classifier, the researchers sequenced the CD4+ memory TCRbeta repertoires of a Belgian cohort whose cytomegalovirus serostatus was known. Results and caveats for the whole study, not just this receptor: Only CD4+CD45RO+ memory cells were sequenced, in contrast to the original study, which included naive and memory CD4+ and CD8+ populations. For CMV serostatus prediction, a median bootstrapped AUC of about 0.95 was reached with the original framework, and a median bootstrapped AUC of approximately 0.89 was reached with a US-trained random forest. The results were interpreted as suggesting that the CMV-associated TCR signature is largely present in the CD4+ memory repertoire. A median bootstrapped AUC of 0.95 with a 95% CI of 0.76-1.00 was achieved on the Belgian cohort by the original-framework classifier. Among the 150 to 200 previously reported CMV-associated TCRbeta sequences, 60 to 70 showed up in the CD4+ memory repertoires, with each one found in between one and five individuals.

Single viable CD3+CD4+CD8-CD45RO+ cells were sorted as memory CD4+ T cells on a FACSAria II. CMV serostatus was assessed using a Roche Elecsys assay, by which serum IgG against CMV pp150, pp28, p38 and p52 was detected. After the samples were thawed, total CD4+ T cells were enriched through positive selection using CD4 magnetic microbeads. The samples came from a different study that was designed specifically to examine the CD4+ T cell memory repertoire. Following standard operating procedures, peripheral blood mononuclear cells were isolated and cryopreserved, while serum was kept at -80 degrees C. Staining used CD3-PerCP (BW264/56), CD4-APC (RPA-T4), CD45RO-PE (UCHT1) and CD8-Pacific Orange (3B5) antibodies, with Sytox blue excluding non-viable cells. Genomic DNA was extracted from sorted cells with the Quick-DNA Microprep Kit. Amplification of TCRbeta DNA was done with the immunoSEQ hsTCRbeta kit, following the protocol from the manufacturer. An Illumina MiSeq instrument was used to sequence the TCRbeta libraries. Processing in the source paper ran as follows. After out-of-frame sequences were removed, 2 million to 2.5 million distinct TCRbeta sequences remained, averaging about 67,000 per individual. Each individual was scored using the number of 150 to 200 previously reported CMV-associated TCRbeta sequences that the individual carried and the total number of productive distinct TCRbeta sequences. A beta-binomial model was reimplemented in Python, and random forests from scikit-learn, run with default parameters, were trained on data from the US cohort. On the Belgian cohort, classifier performance was reported as the median AUC, along with percentile confidence intervals, across 10,000 bootstrap iterations. TCRdb re-hosts the immuneACCESS table, in-frame sequences only. Its copies lack some clones; in the studies checked, an unresolved V gene accounts for under half of them, and the cause for the rest is not known. That table furnishes V, J and clone size, whereas the DNA furnished D and trimming. The sample includes about 41,000 clones, with over 65% observed a single time. Around 6% of the sample is taken by the ten largest.

Sequences were obtained from memory CD4+ T cells from blood. The sequence was collected from an adult in good health and CMV-seronegative.

DNA sequence: TGCGCCAGCAGCCAATTAGCGGGAGGTATAAATGAGCAGTTCTTC. This gives the protein CASSQLAGGINEQFF. The chain couples TRBV4-3 to TRBJ2-1, with TRBD2 matching 10 junction bases. Trimming takes 2 bases off V and 7 bases off J; junction bases not matched to a gene: 5. The germline V gene sets CDR1 to LGHNA and CDR2 to YSLEER. The CDR3 runs 15 residues from the cysteine to the phenylalanine. Of all the DNA, just the CDR3 is kept, 45 bases in frame from base 1.